These 20 T cell receptor beta chains originate from one sample sequenced in a study of blood T cells in healthy people across ages. A J-beta primer mix and a sample-barcoded 5' primer were used in a second PCR of about 7 to 12 cycles. TCRdb re-called the 5' RACE reads with MiXCR, one entry per CDR3 protein. The table has about 1.6 million distinct CDR3 sequences, 30% to 40% seen once. The sequenced sample consisted of blood. These receptors all come from a woman aged 30 to 39 in good health.

In nucleotides, the CDR3 is TGCAGTGCTAGAGATCTTAGGGGGAGGTTATACTCTGGGGCCAACGTCCTGACTTTC. This gives the protein CSARDLRGRLYSGANVLTF. The chain combines TRBV20-1 with TRBJ2-6; either TRBD1 or TRBD2 may supply D (6 bases each). V lost 0 bases to trimming and J lost 0 bases, with 18 bases between them. Looked up from germline, CDR1 is DFQATT and CDR2 is SNEGSKA (reference sequence). The CDR3 covers 19 residues.

This sequence joins TRBV9 and TRBJ1-2, with a possible D match to TRBD1 (6 bases). The CDR3 runs 13 residues. Trimming took 4 bases from V and 4 from J, leaving 11 bases between them. Germline V gene data show CDR1 as SGDLS and CDR2 as YYNGEE. The CDR3 bases are TGTGCCAGCAGCCCATCAGGGGCCTATGGCTACACCTTC. This gives the protein CASSPSGAYGYTF.

This clonotype has just a few counts. V usage is TRBV5-1 and J usage is TRBJ2-3; TRBD2 matches at 10 bases. This CDR3 contains 17 residues. The V gene's germline CDR1 is SGHRS and CDR2 YFSETQ. J lost 5 bases, V lost 4 bases, and 13 bases had no gene match. In DNA, the CDR3 is TGCGCCAGCAGCCCCTTCCTACTAGCGGGGAGTGGAGATACGCAGTATTTT. This encodes CASSPFLLAGSGDTQYF.

V usage is TRBV2 and J usage is TRBJ1-5; 7 bases align to TRBD1. The CDR3 covers 12 residues. V trimming: 8 bases; J trimming: 4 bases; junction bases outside the gene matches: 2. Germline CDR1 is SNHLY and CDR2 is FYNNEI. The chain's CDR3 is CASAQGNQPQHF. The CDR3 DNA is TGTGCCAGCGCACAGGGGAATCAGCCCCAGCATTTT.

This clonotype occurred once. As the CDR3 is not closed by the conserved phenylalanine or tryptophan, this likely results from a read error. The DNA is left out, because the CDR3 cannot be placed on it with certainty; the CDR3 is given as TCRdb lists it. The chain is built from TRBV21-1 and TRBJ2-1; TRBD1, the D gene given by the table, was not confirmed from the DNA. TRBV21-1 is a listed pseudogene. The CDR3 length equals 15 residues, ends included. The CDR3 loop is CAVNRGAHGYNEQFV.

The chain is built from TRBV2 and TRBJ2-1, with D maybe TRBD2 (5 bases). CDR1 is SNHLY, CDR2 FYNNEI, per germline. The length of the CDR3 is 12 residues. Trimming shortened V by 2 bases and J by 15 bases, and 14 bases separated the two germline ends. For the CDR3, the DNA is TGTGCCAGCAGTGAACGGAGCGGATTGGTGTTCTTC. As protein: CASSERSGLVFF.

On this clonotype itself: A read error may be the cause here, since a much bigger clone is one base away. V is TRBV29-1 and J is TRBJ2-7, with 11 bases that match TRBD1. The CDR3 spans 15 residues. CDR1 SQVTM and CDR2 ANQGSEA come from the germline V gene. CDR3 nucleotides: TGCAGCATTGAACTCAGGACAGGGGGCACCTACGAGCAGTACTTC. Its translation: CSIELRTGGTYEQYF.

The V call is TRBV4-2, the J call TRBJ2-3; TRBD2 matches at 9 bases. The CDR3 is 15 amino acids. Germline V gene sequence: CDR1 LGHNA, CDR2 YNFKEQ. V shed 1 base, J shed 9 bases, and the junction held 8 bases outside the gene matches. DNA of the CDR3: TGTGCCAGCAGCCAAGCCAGGACTAGCGAGGGCACGCAGTATTTT. Protein sequence: CASSQARTSEGTQYF.

In its sample, this clonotype was seen a few times. The V call is TRBV7-3, the J call TRBJ1-4; D gene uncertain. The V gene's germline CDR1 is SGHTA and CDR2 FQGTGA. V was pared by 3 bases and J by 4 bases, with 6 bases between. This CDR3 region has 13 residues. For the CDR3, the DNA is TGTGCCAGCAGCTTCTCCAGTAATGAAAAACTGTTTTTT. Its protein product is CASSFSSNEKLFF. The full variable domain, rest sourced from reference TRBV7-3 and TRBJ1-4, is GAGVSQTPSNKVTEKGKYVELRCDPISGHTALYWYRQSLGQGPEFLIYFQGTGAADDSGLPNDRFFAVRPEGSVSTLKIQRTERGDSAVYLCASSFSSNEKLFFGSGTQLSVL.

This chain uses TRBV24-1 with TRBJ2-3; perhaps TRBD2 as D (5 bases). The CDR3 runs 13 residues. The V end was cut by 5 bases, the J end by 6 bases, with 11 bases between. Germline loops: CDR1 KGHDR, CDR2 SFDVKD. CDR3 in DNA: TGTGCCACCAGTGGAACTAGTTTGGATACGCAGTATTTT. This encodes CATSGTSLDTQYF.

The J gene is TRBJ2-7, the V gene TRBV20-1, with D tentatively TRBD2 (7 bases). V was trimmed by 5 bases and J by 0 bases, leaving 20 bases between them. This CDR3 has 16 amino acids. Germline-derived CDR1 and CDR2 are DFQATT and SNEGSKA (reference sequence). The CDR3 DNA is TGCAGTGCTGGGTCCCTTGGCGGGGGCCTCTCCTACGAGCAGTACTTC. Its protein is CSAGSLGGGLSYEQYF.

Only a few counts were recorded for this clonotype. The CDR3 DNA reads as TGTGCCAGCAGTAGAAACTGGGAGACTGAAGCTTTCTTT. It translates to CASSRNWETEAFF. The rearrangement uses TRBV27 and TRBJ1-1; no clear D gene. CDR1 MNHEY and CDR2 SMNVEV come from the germline V gene (reference sequence). The CDR3 sequence is 13 residues long. V was pared by 5 bases and J by 5 bases, with 12 bases between.

This chain connects TRBV3-1 to TRBJ2-2, with 9 bases fitting TRBD2. The CDR3 runs to 15 residues. The junction had 5 bases not matched to a gene; V was cut back by 3 bases and J by 6 bases. Germline V gene data show CDR1 as LGHDT and CDR2 as YNNKEL (reference sequence). The CDR3 reads CASSQREGQSGELFF. The CDR3 DNA is TGTGCCAGCAGCCAGCGGGAGGGCCAGTCCGGGGAGCTGTTTTTT.

This chain connects TRBV20-1 to TRBJ2-1, with 13 bases that match TRBD2. Germline V gives CDR1 DFQATT, CDR2 SNEGSKA (reference sequence). The J segment lost 3 bases and the V segment lost 3 bases, leaving 14 bases of the junction unmatched. The CDR3 covers 19 residues. CDR3 DNA sequence: TGCAGTGCTAGGGGCTTTTATACTAGCGGGGGGGCAAGCTACAATGAGCAGTTCTTC. Its translation is CSARGFYTSGGASYNEQFF.

The chain uses TRBV19 and TRBJ2-3; D perhaps matches TRBD2 (6 bases). Trimming cost V 5 bases and J 6 bases, with 12 bases left between them. The CDR3 sequence is 13 residues long. Germline CDR1 and CDR2: LNHDA and SQIVND (reference sequence). CDR3 bases: TGTGCCAGTAGTCAGCGGAGGGCGGATACGCAGTATTTT. As protein: CASSQRRADTQYF.

The chain carries TRBV6-6 and TRBJ2-5; D ambiguous. The assigned J gene may be wrong: the sequence end matches TRBJ2-7 better. The CDR3 is made up of 12 amino acids. Germline values: CDR1 MNHNY, CDR2 SVGAGI (reference sequence). The DNA for the CDR3 is TGTGCCAGCAGTTCCTCCACAAACGAGCAGTACTTC. This codes for CASSSSTNEQYF.

This clonotype turned up a few times. The chain has TRBV9 and TRBJ1-2, with no clear D. The CDR3 loop spans 14 amino acids. In germline, CDR1 is SGDLS, CDR2 YYNGEE. Trimming pared 0 bases from V and 4 bases from J, leaving 10 bases between. The CDR3 protein is CASSVDRTTYGYTF. CDR3 coding DNA: TGTGCCAGCAGCGTAGATAGGACGACCTATGGCTACACCTTC.

This clonotype was counted ten times or more. V is TRBV5-1 and J is TRBJ2-3, with 14 nucleotides matching TRBD2. V trimming: 4 bases; J trimming: 4 bases; junction bases outside the gene matches: 5. Germline V gives CDR1 SGHRS, CDR2 YFSETQ. The CDR3 extends over 16 amino acids. CDR3 DNA: TGCGCCAGCAGCGTAGGGACTAGCGGGAGTTCAGATACGCAGTATTTT. This encodes CASSVGTSGSSDTQYF.

The chain carries TRBV6-5 and TRBJ2-2; D uncertain. V gave up 2 bases and J gave up 3 bases, with 10 bases separating them. Germline CDR1 reads MNHEY; CDR2 reads SVGAGI. This CDR3 comprises 15 residues. The CDR3 protein is CASSYGTKYTGELFF. In DNA, the CDR3 is TGTGCCAGCAGTTACGGTACCAAGTACACCGGGGAGCTGTTTTTT.

V is TRBV20-1 and J is TRBJ2-2; no clear D gene. CDR1 and CDR2 (germline): DFQATT, SNEGSKA (reference sequence). The CDR3 runs 17 residues. V lost 0 bases and J 3 bases, leaving 17 bases between the germline ends. The CDR3 loop is CSARDRRVRLDTGELFF. As DNA, the CDR3 is TGCAGTGCTAGAGATCGTAGGGTCCGCCTTGACACCGGGGAGCTGTTTTTT.